Listed below are T cell receptor beta chains from one sample, sequenced in a study of control samples from healthy donors and cancer patients. Repertoires were generated with immunoSEQ multiplex PCR, while TCRdb's copy carries only in-frame clones and drops some. The table shows roughly 150,000 clones, with about 91% occurring only once. Sequencing used blood. The receptor set was obtained from a man in his late teens or twenties in good health. Each CDR3 is given with its conserved first and last residue. A D gene is named only where the DNA matches it firmly. Part of the rows lack a size; the others show once, few, many or a class for expanded clones.

CDR3nt,CDR3aa,j_gene,d_gene,v_gene,abundance
TGTGCCAGTAGGGCACGGAGGAGCTCCTACAATGAGCAGTTCTTC,CASRARRSSYNEQFF,TRBJ2-1,NA,TRBV19,few
TGTGCCACCAGTGGGTCAGGCTATGGCTACACCTTC,CATSGSGYGYTF,TRBJ1-2,NA,TRBV24-1,NA
TGTGCCAGCAGCTTTAGGAACACTGAAGCTTTCTTT,CASSFRNTEAFF,TRBJ1-1,NA,TRBV5-4,once
TGTGCCAGCTCACCGGGTTGGACCGATTCACCCCTCCACTTT,CASSPGWTDSPLHF,TRBJ1-6,NA,TRBV18,NA
TGTGCCAGCAGTATAACAGCGTTCGGGAGCAGGGAAGCTTTCTTT,CASSITAFGSREAFF,TRBJ1-1,NA,TRBV6-5,NA
TGTGCCATCGCAGCAGAAGCGAACACTGAAGCTTTCTTT,CAIAAEANTEAFF,TRBJ1-1,NA,TRBV10-3,NA
TGTGCCAGCAGGTTGACAGAAGCTTCACCCCTCCACTTT,CASRLTEASPLHF,TRBJ1-6,NA,TRBV2,NA
TGTGCCAGCAGCCAGGACAGTGAGAACACCGGGGAGCTGTTTTTT,CASSQDSENTGELFF,TRBJ2-2,NA,TRBV6-4,NA
TGTGCCAGCAAACTAGCGGGGGCCTTCACAGATACGCAGTATTTT,CASKLAGAFTDTQYF,TRBJ2-3,TRBD2,TRBV7-2,NA
TGTGCCAGCAGCCAAGTGCCAGGGGATGAACAGTTCTTC,CASSQVPGDEQFF,TRBJ2-1,NA,TRBV3-1/TRBV3-2,once
TGTGCCAGCAGCCAAGGCGCAGGACAATCCTACGAGCAGTACTTC,CASSQGAGQSYEQYF,TRBJ2-7,NA,TRBV4-2,NA
TGTGCCAGTAGTATGGGGCAAGATACGCAGTATTTT,CASSMGQDTQYF,TRBJ2-3,NA,TRBV19,NA
TGTGCCTGGAGTGCCCCAGGGATGCGCACCGGGGAGCTGTTTTTT,CAWSAPGMRTGELFF,TRBJ2-2,NA,TRBV30,NA
TGTGCCAGCAGTTTAGTTTCCGGGGGTTCACCCCTCCACTTT,CASSLVSGGSPLHF,TRBJ1-6,NA,TRBV27,NA
TGTGCCAGCAGTTTACTTTTAAAATCAGGTGACAGGACCACCTACGAGCAGTACTTC,CASSLLLKSGDRTTYEQYF,TRBJ2-7,NA,TRBV28,NA
TGTGCCAGCAGTTTAGCCGGGACAGGTACAACGCAGTATTTT,CASSLAGTGTTQYF,TRBJ2-3,TRBD1,TRBV27,NA
TGTGCCAGCACCTCTCCAGGGTACTATGGCTACACCTTC,CASTSPGYYGYTF,TRBJ1-2,NA,TRBV12-3/TRBV12-4,NA
TGTGCCAGCAGTTACATGCAGGGCGTCCAAGAGACCCAGTACTTC,CASSYMQGVQETQYF,TRBJ2-5,NA,TRBV6-2/TRBV6-3,NA
TGTGCCAGCAGCTTACTAGCGCCAAACAATGAGCAGTTCTTC,CASSLLAPNNEQFF,TRBJ2-1,NA,TRBV7-9,NA
TGTGCCCGCGCCCGGGCCGGGCGGGGGGGCCAAGAGACCCAGTACTTC,CARARAGRGGQETQYF,TRBJ2-5,TRBD2,TRBV9,NA
TGTGCCAGCAGCCGGACCGGGACAGGGAGAACTGAAGCTTTCTTT,CASSRTGTGRTEAFF,TRBJ1-1,TRBD1,TRBV6-5,NA
TGTGCCAGCTCGCCCCGACAAGCTAGCAACTACGAGCAGTACTTC,CASSPRQASNYEQYF,TRBJ2-7,NA,TRBV18,NA
TGTGCCAGCAGCGTAGAGGGTAGTACAAAGACCCAGTACTTC,CASSVEGSTKTQYF,TRBJ2-5,NA,TRBV9,NA
TGTGCCACCAGTGATTCTCAGGAAGGCCAGCCCCAGCATTTT,CATSDSQEGQPQHF,TRBJ1-5,NA,TRBV24-1,NA
TGTGCCAGCAGTTACGCGGGCGGGGTCGAGACCCAGTACTTC,CASSYAGGVETQYF,TRBJ2-5,NA,TRBV6-5,NA
TGTGCCAGCAGCCAGGAGACGGGGGGCAGTTCGATGAACACTGAAGCTTTCTTT,CASSQETGGSSMNTEAFF,TRBJ1-1,NA,TRBV5-4,few
TGTGCCTGGAGGGGAGCGGGACAGAACGAGCAGTACTTC,CAWRGAGQNEQYF,TRBJ2-7,NA,TRBV30,NA
TGTGCCAGCAGTTCCCCCTCGGGGGGGCGGCCGTTCACAGATACGCAGTATTTT,CASSSPSGGRPFTDTQYF,TRBJ2-3,TRBD2,TRBV28,few
TGTGCCAGCAGCACCGAGACAGACCGTGTATACACCTTC,CASSTETDRVYTF,TRBJ1-2,NA,TRBV7-2,NA
TGTGCCACCAGCAGAGCTGCTAGCGGGGGGGCGAATGTCAATGAGCAGTTCTTC,CATSRAASGGANVNEQFF,TRBJ2-1,TRBD2,TRBV15,NA
TGTGCCAGCAGTGACAGGGACAAAACCTACGAGCAGTACTTC,CASSDRDKTYEQYF,TRBJ2-7,NA,TRBV6-4,NA
TGTGCCAGTAAGGGACAGGGTCCGGACATCGGGGAGCTGTTTTTT,CASKGQGPDIGELFF,TRBJ2-2,TRBD1,TRBV19,NA
TGTGCCAGCAGTTACTCGAAGATGAATCGGGGGCGCGACGAGCAGTACTTC,CASSYSKMNRGRDEQYF,TRBJ2-7,NA,TRBV6-2/TRBV6-3,NA
TGTGCCAGCAGACCTACTAGACAGGGCTGGGGAGGCTACACCTTC,CASRPTRQGWGGYTF,TRBJ1-2,TRBD1,TRBV28,once
TGTGCCTGGAAAACCCCGGGACAGAGCTCCTACGAGCAGTACTTC,CAWKTPGQSSYEQYF,TRBJ2-7,TRBD1,TRBV30,NA
TGTGCCAGCAGCCTTGGCTCAGGGAGCGAAAAACTGTTTTTT,CASSLGSGSEKLFF,TRBJ1-4,NA,TRBV7-2,NA
TGTGCCAGCAGTTTAACTAGCGGGGCTTACACCGGGGAGCTGTTTTTT,CASSLTSGAYTGELFF,TRBJ2-2,TRBD2,TRBV6-4,once
TGTGCCTGGAGTGTAGTAGGTCTCACAGATACGCAGTATTTT,CAWSVVGLTDTQYF,TRBJ2-3,NA,TRBV30,NA
TGTGCCAGCAGCCAATGGGTTCAGGGAGGGGATGAAAAACTGTTTTTT,CASSQWVQGGDEKLFF,TRBJ1-4,NA,TRBV4-2,NA
TGTGCCAGTTTAGAGTCCAACTACTATACGCAGTATTTT,CASLESNYYTQYF,TRBJ2-3,NA,TRBV28,NA
TGTGCCAGCAGCGAGATTCAAAACGGGGGGGCAACGCAGTTCTTC,CASSEIQNGGATQFF,TRBJ2-1,TRBD2,TRBV6-5,NA
TGTGCCAGTAGTATAGGGGGGGAGCCGATAAGCCAAGAGACCCAGTACTTC,CASSIGGEPISQETQYF,TRBJ2-5,NA,TRBV19,NA
TGTGCCAGCCAGGGGCGGGACGAGCAGTACTTC,CASQGRDEQYF,TRBJ2-7,NA,TRBV2,NA
TGCGCCAGCAGCCGACACCTGGAAAGGGGGACCTACAATGAGCAGTTCTTC,CASSRHLERGTYNEQFF,TRBJ2-1,NA,TRBV4-1,NA
TGTGCCAGCAGCTTGACGGTGAACACTGAAGCTTTCTTT,CASSLTVNTEAFF,TRBJ1-1,NA,TRBV7-2,NA
TGTGCCAGCTCACCACGGGGGGAGGGCACTGAAGCTTTCTTT,CASSPRGEGTEAFF,TRBJ1-1,NA,TRBV18,once
TGTGCCAGCAGCCAAGTGGATGAAGCTTTCTTT,CASSQVDEAFF,TRBJ1-1,NA,TRBV3-1/TRBV3-2,NA
TGCGCCAGCAGCTTGGTGGATAACACCGGGGAGCTGTTTTTT,CASSLVDNTGELFF,TRBJ2-2,NA,TRBV5-1,NA
TGTGCCAGTAGCCCGGGCCTTCAGACCGTCACAGATACGCAGTATTTT,CASSPGLQTVTDTQYF,TRBJ2-3,NA,TRBV19,NA
TGCGCCAGCAGCCAAGCTCCCGGGACAGTGAATGAAAAACTGTTTTTT,CASSQAPGTVNEKLFF,TRBJ1-4,TRBD1,TRBV4-1,NA
TGTGCCAGCAAGTCCTCAGGGGCCTACAATGAGCAGTTCTTC,CASKSSGAYNEQFF,TRBJ2-1,NA,TRBV7-9,NA